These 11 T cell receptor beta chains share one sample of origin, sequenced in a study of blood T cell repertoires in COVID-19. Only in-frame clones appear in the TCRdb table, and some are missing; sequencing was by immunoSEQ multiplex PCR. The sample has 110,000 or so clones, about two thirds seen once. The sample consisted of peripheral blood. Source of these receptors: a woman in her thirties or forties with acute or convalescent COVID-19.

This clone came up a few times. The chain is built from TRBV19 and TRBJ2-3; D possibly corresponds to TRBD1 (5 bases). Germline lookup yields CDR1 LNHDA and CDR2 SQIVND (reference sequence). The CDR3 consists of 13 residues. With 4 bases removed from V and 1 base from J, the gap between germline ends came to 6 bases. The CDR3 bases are TGTGCCAGTAGTACCAGGGGCACAGATACGCAGTATTTT. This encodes CASSTRGTDTQYF.

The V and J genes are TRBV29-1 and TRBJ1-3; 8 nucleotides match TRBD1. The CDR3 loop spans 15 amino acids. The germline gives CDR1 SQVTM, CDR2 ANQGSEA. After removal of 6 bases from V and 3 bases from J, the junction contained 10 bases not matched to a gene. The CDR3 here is CSVGDPGGGGNTIYF. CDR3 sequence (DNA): TGCAGCGTGGGGGATCCAGGGGGCGGTGGAAACACCATATATTTT.

In nucleotides, the CDR3 is TGTGCCAGCAGCCCTCGGACAGGGGTAAACGAGCAGTACTTC. Its protein is CASSPRTGVNEQYF. V and J are TRBV7-4 and TRBJ2-7, with 9 bases that match TRBD1. This CDR3 spans 14 amino acids. Per germline, CDR1 SGHVT and CDR2 SQSDAQ. Trimming took 5 bases from V and 5 from J; bases not matched to a gene: 7.

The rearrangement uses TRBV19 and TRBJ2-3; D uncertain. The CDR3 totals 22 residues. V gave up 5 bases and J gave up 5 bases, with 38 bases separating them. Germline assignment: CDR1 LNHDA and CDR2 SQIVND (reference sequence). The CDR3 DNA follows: TGTGCCAGTAGTCCCACCCGTAGTCCAAGTACGAAGACAAGTACCAGTTTAGATACGCAGTATTTT. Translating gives CASSPTRSPSTKTSTSLDTQYF.

The CDR3 is CASSISGGGTEAFF. The CDR3 region has the DNA TGTGCCAGCAGTATATCCGGAGGTGGCACTGAAGCTTTCTTT. The chain carries TRBV25-1 and TRBJ1-1; D is uncertain. The CDR3 sequence is 14 residues long. Germline lookup yields CDR1 MGHDK and CDR2 SYGVNS. Between the trimmed V and J ends, which lost 5 bases and 4 bases, there was a span of 14 bases.

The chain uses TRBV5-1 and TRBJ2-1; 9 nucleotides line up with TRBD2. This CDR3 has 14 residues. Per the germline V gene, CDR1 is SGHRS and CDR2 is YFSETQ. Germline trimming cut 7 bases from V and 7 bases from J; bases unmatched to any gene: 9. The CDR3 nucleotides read TGCGCCAGCGCCAGCGGGGGGCCTGCAAATGAGCAGTTCTTC. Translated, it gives CASASGGPANEQFF.

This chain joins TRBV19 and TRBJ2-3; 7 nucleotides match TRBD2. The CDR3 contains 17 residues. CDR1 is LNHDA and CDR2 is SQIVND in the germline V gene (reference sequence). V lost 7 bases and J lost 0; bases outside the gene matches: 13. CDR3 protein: CASTAIASGSSTDTQYF. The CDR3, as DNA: TGTGCCAGTACCGCGATTGCTAGCGGATCCAGCACAGATACGCAGTATTTT.

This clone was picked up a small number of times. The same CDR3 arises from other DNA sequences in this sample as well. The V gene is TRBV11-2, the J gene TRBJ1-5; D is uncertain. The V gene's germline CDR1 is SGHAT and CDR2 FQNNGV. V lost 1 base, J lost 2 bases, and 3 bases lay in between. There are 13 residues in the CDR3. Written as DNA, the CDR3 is TGTGCCAGCAGCTTAGCGGGCAATCAGCCCCAGCATTTT. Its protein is CASSLAGNQPQHF.

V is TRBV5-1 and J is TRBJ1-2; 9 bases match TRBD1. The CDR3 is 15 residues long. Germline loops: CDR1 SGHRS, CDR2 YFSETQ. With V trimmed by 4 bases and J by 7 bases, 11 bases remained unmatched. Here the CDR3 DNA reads TGCGCCAGCAGCCCAGGGACAGGGAGTATTGGTGGCTACACCTTC. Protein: CASSPGTGSIGGYTF. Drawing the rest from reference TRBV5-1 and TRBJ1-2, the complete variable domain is KAGVTQTPRYLIKTRGQQVTLSCSPISGHRSVSWYQQTPGQGLQFLFEYFSETQRNKGNFPGRFSGRQFSNSRSEMNVSTLELGDSALYLCASSPGTGSIGGYTFGSGTRLTVV.

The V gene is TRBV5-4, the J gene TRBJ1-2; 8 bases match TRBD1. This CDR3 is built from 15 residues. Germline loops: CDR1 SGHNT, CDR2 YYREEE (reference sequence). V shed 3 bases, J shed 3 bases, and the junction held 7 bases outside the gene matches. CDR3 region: CASSWGLTGDYGYTF. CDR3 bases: TGTGCCAGCAGCTGGGGATTGACAGGGGACTATGGCTACACCTTC.

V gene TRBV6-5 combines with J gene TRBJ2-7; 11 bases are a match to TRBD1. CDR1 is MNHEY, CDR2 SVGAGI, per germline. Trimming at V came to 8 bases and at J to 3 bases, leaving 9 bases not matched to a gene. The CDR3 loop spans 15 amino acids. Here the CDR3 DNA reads TGTGCCAGCCGACGAACGGGACAGGGGGGCTACGAGCAGTACTTC. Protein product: CASRRTGQGGYEQYF.